This T cell receptor beta chain was observed in a study of blood T cell repertoires in COVID-19. Per the original data handling: For nucleated cells, counts were estimated from reference gene primer amplification. Repertoires were generated with immunoSEQ multiplex PCR, while TCRdb's copy carries only in-frame clones and drops some. V, J and clone size were drawn from that table, and D and trimming were deduced from the DNA. The sample gives approximately 51,000 clones, more than 75% of which show up once; 5.5% to 7.5% is in the top ten. Germline V CDR1 and CDR2: SGHNT, YENEEA. The trim removed 5 bases at V and 2 bases at J, leaving 4 bases unmatched. This CDR3 contains 17 residues. This clone was observed a single time.

The sequenced sample was peripheral blood. The source of this sequence is a man aged 50 or older with active COVID-19. The chain joins TRBV11-3 to TRBJ2-6, with 12 bases fitting TRBD2. CDR3 region: CASSPSSGRAGANVLTF. The CDR3, as DNA: TGTGCCAGCAGCCCTTCTAGCGGGAGGGCTGGGGCCAACGTCCTGACTTTC.